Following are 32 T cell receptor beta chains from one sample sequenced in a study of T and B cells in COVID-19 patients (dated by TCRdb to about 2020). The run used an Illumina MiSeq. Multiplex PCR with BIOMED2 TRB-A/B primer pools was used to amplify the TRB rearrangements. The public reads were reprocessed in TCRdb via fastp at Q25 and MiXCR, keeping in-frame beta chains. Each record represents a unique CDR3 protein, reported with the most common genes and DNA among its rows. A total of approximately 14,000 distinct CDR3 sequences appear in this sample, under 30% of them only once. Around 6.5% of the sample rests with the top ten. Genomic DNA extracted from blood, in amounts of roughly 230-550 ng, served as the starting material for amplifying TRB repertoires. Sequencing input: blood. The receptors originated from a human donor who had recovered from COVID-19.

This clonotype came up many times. CDR3 sequence (DNA): TGTGCCAGTAAATTAACAGGGCAGGGTCACTATGGCTACACCTTC. This codes for CASKLTGQGHYGYTF. The genes are TRBV19 and TRBJ1-2; weak D call: TRBD1 (6 bases). The CDR3 has 15 amino acids. V shed 7 bases and J shed 3 bases, with 18 bases lying between them. Germline V CDR1 and CDR2: LNHDA, SQIVND (reference sequence).

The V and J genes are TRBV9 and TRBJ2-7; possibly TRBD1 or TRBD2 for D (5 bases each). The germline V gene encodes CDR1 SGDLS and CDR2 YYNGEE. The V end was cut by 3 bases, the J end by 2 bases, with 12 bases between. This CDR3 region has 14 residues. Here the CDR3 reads CASSDRDGAYEQYF. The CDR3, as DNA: TGTGCCAGCAGCGACCGGGACGGAGCCTACGAGCAGTACTTC.

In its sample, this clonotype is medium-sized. CDR3 region: CASSLTDSALAGEQFF. CDR3 sequence (DNA): TGTGCCAGCAGTCTAACGGACAGTGCCCTGGCAGGTGAGCAGTTCTTC. This chain uses TRBV6-5 with TRBJ2-1; D is perhaps TRBD1 (6 bases). The CDR3 runs 16 residues. Germline values: CDR1 MNHEY, CDR2 SVGAGI. V was cut by 5 bases and J by 9 bases, with 23 bases left in between.

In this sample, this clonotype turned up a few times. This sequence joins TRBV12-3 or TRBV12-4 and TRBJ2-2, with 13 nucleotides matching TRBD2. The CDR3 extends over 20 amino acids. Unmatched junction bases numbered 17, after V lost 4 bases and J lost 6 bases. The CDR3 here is CASSYPAVWTSGSKPGELFF. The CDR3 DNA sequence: TGTGCCAGCAGTTACCCGGCGGTATGGACTAGCGGGAGTAAACCCGGGGAGCTGTTTTTT.

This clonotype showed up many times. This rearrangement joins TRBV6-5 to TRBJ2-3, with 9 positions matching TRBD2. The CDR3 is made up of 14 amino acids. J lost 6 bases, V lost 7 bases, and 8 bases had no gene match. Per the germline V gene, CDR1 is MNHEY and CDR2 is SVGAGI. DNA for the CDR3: TGTGCCAGCAAAACTAGCGGGCCGGAGGATACGCAGTATTTT. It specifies CASKTSGPEDTQYF.

The CDR3 DNA follows: TGTGCCAGCAGCTCACAGCCTACTCTATCCACAGATACGCAGTATTTT. This translates into CASSSQPTLSTDTQYF. The genes are TRBV14 and TRBJ2-3; the D is unclear. CDR3 length: 16 amino acids. Per germline, CDR1 SGHDN and CDR2 FVKESK. V was pared by 5 bases and J by 2 bases, with 17 bases between.

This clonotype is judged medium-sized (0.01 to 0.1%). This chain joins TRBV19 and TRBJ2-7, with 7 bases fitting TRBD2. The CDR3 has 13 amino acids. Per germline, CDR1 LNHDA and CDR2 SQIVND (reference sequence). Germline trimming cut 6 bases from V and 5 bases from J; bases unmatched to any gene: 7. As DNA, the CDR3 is TGTGCCAGTAGCACTATTGGGGGGGACGAGCAGTACTTC. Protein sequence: CASSTIGGDEQYF.

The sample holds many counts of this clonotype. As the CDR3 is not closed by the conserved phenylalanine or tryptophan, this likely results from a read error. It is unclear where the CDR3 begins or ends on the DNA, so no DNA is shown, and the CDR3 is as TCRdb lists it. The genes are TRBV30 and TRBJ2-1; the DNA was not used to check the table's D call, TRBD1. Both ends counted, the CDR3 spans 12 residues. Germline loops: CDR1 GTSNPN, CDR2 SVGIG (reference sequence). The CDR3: CAWSSWGSTISI.

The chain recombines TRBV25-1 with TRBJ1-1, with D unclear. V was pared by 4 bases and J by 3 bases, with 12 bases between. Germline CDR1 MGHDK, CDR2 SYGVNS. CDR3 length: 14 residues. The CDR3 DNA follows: TGTGCCAGCAGTGTCAGAGACCGAGACACTGAAGCTTTCTTT. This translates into CASSVRDRDTEAFF.

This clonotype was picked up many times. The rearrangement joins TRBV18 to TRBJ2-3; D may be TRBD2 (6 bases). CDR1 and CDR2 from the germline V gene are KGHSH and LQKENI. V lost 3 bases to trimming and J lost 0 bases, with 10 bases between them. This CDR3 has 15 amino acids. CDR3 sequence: CASSPGRRSTDTQYF. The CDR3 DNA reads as TGTGCCAGCTCACCGGGGAGGCGGAGCACAGATACGCAGTATTTT.

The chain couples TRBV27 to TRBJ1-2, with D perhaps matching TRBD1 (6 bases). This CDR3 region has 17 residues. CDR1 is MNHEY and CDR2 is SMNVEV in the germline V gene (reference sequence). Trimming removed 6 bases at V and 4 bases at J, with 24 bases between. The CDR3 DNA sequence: TGTGCCAGCAGGTCCCCTATGGGCGGGGGCCAGGGCTATGGCTACACCTTC. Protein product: CASRSPMGGGQGYGYTF.

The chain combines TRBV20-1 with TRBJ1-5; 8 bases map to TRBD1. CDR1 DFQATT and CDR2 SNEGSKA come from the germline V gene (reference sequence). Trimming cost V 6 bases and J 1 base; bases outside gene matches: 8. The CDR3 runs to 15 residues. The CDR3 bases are TGCAGTGCGCGCGTCACAGGGGGAAGCAATCAGCCCCAGCATTTT. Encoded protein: CSARVTGGSNQPQHF.

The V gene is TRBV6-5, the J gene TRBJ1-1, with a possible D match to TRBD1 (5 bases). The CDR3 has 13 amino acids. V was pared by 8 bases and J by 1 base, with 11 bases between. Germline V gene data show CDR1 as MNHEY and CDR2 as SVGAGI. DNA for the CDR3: TGTGCCAGCCGTTGGGGGGAGAACACTGAAGCTTTCTTT. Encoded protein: CASRWGENTEAFF.

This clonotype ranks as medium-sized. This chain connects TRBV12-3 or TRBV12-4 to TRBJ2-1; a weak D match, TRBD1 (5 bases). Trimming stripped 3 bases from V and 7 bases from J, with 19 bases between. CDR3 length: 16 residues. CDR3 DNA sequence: TGTGCCAGCAGTTTCGAGGTTGGGGCAGGGCGGAATGAGCAGTTCTTC. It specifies CASSFEVGAGRNEQFF.

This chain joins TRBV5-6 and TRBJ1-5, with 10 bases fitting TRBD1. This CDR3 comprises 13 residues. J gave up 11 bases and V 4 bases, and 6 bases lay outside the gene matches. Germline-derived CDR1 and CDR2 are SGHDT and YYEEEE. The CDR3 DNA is TGTGCCAGCAGCCGGGACAGGGGTCACTCCCAGCATTTT. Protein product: CASSRDRGHSQHF.

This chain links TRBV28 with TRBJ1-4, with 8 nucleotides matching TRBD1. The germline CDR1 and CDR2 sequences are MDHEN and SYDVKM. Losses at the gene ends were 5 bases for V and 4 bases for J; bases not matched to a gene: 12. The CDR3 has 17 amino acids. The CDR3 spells CASSDRGQGASNEKLFF. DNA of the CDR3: TGTGCCAGCAGTGACAGGGGTCAGGGGGCGAGTAATGAAAAACTGTTTTTT.

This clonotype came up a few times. The DNA for the CDR3 is TGCGCCAGCAGCTTGCGCGGGGGAGACCAGTTCTTC. Encoded protein: CASSLRGGDQFF. The chain employs TRBV5-1 and TRBJ2-1; 7 bases fit TRBD2. V trimming: 1 base; J trimming: 13 bases; junction bases outside the gene matches: 5. CDR3 size: 12 residues. CDR1 and CDR2 from the germline V gene are SGHRS and YFSETQ.

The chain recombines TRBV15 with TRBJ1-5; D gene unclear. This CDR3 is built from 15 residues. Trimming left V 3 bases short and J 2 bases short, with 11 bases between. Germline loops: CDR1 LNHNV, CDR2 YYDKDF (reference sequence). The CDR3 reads CATSSPAWGNQPQHF. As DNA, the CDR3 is TGTGCCACCAGCAGCCCAGCTTGGGGCAATCAGCCCCAGCATTTT.

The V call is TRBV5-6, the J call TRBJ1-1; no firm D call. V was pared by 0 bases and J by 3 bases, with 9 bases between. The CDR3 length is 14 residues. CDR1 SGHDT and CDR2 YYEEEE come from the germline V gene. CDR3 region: CASSLGSVHTEAFF. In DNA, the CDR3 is TGTGCCAGCAGCTTGGGCAGCGTGCACACTGAAGCTTTCTTT.

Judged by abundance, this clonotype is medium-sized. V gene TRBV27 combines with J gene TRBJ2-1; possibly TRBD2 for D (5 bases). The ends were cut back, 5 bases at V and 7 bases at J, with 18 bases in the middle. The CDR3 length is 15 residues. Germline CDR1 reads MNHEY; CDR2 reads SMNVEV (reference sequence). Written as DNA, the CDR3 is TGTGCCAGCAGTCATTGGAGGCGAGGGTTTAATGAGCAGTTCTTC. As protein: CASSHWRRGFNEQFF.

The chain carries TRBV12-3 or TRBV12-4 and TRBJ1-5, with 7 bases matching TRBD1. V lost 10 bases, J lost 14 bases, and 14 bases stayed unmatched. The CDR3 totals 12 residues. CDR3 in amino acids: CATRGDSREEHF. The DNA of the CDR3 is TGTGCCACGAGAGGGGACAGTCGCGAGGAGCATTTT.

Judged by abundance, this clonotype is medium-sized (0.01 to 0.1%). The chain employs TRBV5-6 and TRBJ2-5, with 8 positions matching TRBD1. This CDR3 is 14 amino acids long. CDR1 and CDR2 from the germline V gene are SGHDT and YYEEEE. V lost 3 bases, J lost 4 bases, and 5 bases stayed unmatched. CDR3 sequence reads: CASSSPGQGETQYF. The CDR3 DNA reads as TGTGCCAGCAGCTCACCTGGACAGGGAGAGACCCAGTACTTC.

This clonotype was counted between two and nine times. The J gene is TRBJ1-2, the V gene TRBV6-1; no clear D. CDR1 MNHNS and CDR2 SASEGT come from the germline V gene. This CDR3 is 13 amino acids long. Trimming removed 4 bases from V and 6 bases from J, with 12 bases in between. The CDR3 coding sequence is TGTGCCAGCAGTGCCCAAAAAGCCAATGGCTACACCTTC. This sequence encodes CASSAQKANGYTF.

CDR3 region: CASSPPAGTYEQYF. For the CDR3, the DNA is TGTGCCAGCTCACCACCCGCAGGGACCTACGAGCAGTACTTC. This sequence joins TRBV18 and TRBJ2-7, with D maybe TRBD1 (5 bases). Trimming pared 0 bases from V and 2 bases from J, leaving 8 bases between. The CDR3 totals 14 residues. Germline lookup yields CDR1 KGHSH and CDR2 LQKENI.

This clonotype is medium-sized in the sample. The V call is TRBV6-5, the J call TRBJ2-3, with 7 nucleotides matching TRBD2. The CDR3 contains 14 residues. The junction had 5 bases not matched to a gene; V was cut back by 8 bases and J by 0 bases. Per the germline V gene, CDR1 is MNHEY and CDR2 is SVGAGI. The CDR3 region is CASGAGVSTDTQYF. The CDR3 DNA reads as TGTGCCAGCGGGGCGGGGGTGAGCACAGATACGCAGTATTTT.

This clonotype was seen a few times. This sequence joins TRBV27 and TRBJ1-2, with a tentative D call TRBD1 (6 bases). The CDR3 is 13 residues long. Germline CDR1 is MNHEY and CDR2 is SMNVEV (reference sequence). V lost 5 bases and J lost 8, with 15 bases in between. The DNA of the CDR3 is TGTGCCAGCAGTCGCTCCGACAGGTGGGGCTACACCTTC. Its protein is CASSRSDRWGYTF.

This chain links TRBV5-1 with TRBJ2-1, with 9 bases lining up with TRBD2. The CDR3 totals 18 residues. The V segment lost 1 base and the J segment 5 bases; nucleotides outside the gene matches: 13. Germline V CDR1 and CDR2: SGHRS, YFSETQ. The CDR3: CASSLKLAGRPGNNEQFF. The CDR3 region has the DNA TGCGCCAGCAGCTTGAAGCTAGCGGGACGTCCTGGAAACAATGAGCAGTTCTTC.

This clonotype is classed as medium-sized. As DNA, the CDR3 is TGTGCCAGCAGAACCAACTACAATGAGCAGTTCTTC. Amino acid sequence: CASRTNYNEQFF. The V call is TRBV6-5, the J call TRBJ2-1; D uncertain. V shed 6 bases and J shed 3 bases, with 6 bases lying between them. Per the germline V gene, CDR1 is MNHEY and CDR2 is SVGAGI. CDR3 length: 12 residues.

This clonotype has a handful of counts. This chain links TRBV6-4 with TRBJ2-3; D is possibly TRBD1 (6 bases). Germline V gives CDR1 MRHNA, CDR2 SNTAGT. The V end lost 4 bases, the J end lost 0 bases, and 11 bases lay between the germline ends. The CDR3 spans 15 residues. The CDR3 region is CASSAGTTSTDTQYF. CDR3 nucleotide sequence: TGTGCCAGCAGTGCCGGGACAACTAGCACAGATACGCAGTATTTT.

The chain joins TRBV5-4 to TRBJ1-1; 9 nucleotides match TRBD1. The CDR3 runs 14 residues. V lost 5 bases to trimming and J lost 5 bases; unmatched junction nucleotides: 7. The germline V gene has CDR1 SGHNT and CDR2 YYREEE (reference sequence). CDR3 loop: CASRSTGGRTEAFF. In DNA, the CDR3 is TGTGCCAGCAGGTCTACAGGGGGCAGGACTGAAGCTTTCTTT.

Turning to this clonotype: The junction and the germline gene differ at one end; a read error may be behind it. CDR3 bases: TGTGCCAGCAGCATAGCCTTGGGAGCTACCGGGGAGCTGTTTTTT. Amino acid sequence: CASSIALGATGELFF. The V and J genes are TRBV7-2 and TRBJ2-2; weak D call: TRBD2 (5 bases). Germline values: CDR1 SGHTA, CDR2 FQGNSA. This CDR3 has 15 amino acids.

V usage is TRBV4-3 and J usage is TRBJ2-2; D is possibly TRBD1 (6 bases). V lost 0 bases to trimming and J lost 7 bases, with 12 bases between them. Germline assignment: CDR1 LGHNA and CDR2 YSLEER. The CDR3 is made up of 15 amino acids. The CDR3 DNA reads TGCGCCAGCAGCCAAGACGATAGAGGGGGCGGGGAGCTGTTTTTT. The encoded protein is CASSQDDRGGGELFF.